Following are 15 T cell receptor beta chains from one sample sequenced in a study of vaccination effects on CD4 cells after COVID-19. Antigen-specific CD4+ T cells expanded by the ViraFEST assay with viral peptide pools were then sequenced. Researchers isolated CD4+ T cells once approximately eleven days of culture had elapsed. Each participant was given two doses of one vaccine (BNT162b2 or mRNA-1273). Profiled with immunoSEQ multiplex PCR; TCRdb holds only in-frame clones, not every one. The table lists roughly 27,000 clones, approximately 83% of them singletons. No antigen has been identified for these receptors. Sequencing was performed on CD4+ T cells from PBMCs cultured with HCoV-NL63 spike peptides, taken after COVID-19 vaccination. The receptors here all came from a human donor who received a COVID-19 vaccine. Some clones in this sample may be carry-over from other donors' samples.

The chain uses TRBV18 and TRBJ2-2; a weak D match, TRBD1 (6 bases). V was shortened by 6 bases and J by 4 bases, with 15 bases between the two germline ends. CDR1 is KGHSH, CDR2 LQKENI, per germline. This CDR3 region has 15 residues. The CDR3 sequence is CASSTLEGGTGELFF. Written as DNA, the CDR3 is TGTGCCAGCTCCACCCTGGAAGGGGGCACCGGGGAGCTGTTTTTT. The whole variable domain, remainder taken from reference TRBV18 and TRBJ2-2, is NAGVMQNPRHLVRRRGQEARLRCSPMKGHSHVYWYRQLPEEGLKFMVYLQKENIIDESGMPKERFSAEFPKEGPSILRIQQVVRGDSAAYFCASSTLEGGTGELFFGEGSRLTVL.

In its sample, this clone was seen a few times. This rearrangement joins TRBV7-2 to TRBJ1-6; possibly TRBD1 for D (6 bases). Germline V gene lookup returns CDR1 SGHTA and CDR2 FQGNSA. V was trimmed by 4 bases and J by 8 bases, leaving 9 bases between them. The CDR3 contains 13 residues. Here the CDR3 reads CASSSQGYSPLHF. CDR3 DNA: TGTGCCAGCAGCTCACAGGGTTATTCACCCCTCCACTTT.

V is TRBV24-1 and J is TRBJ1-5, with 9 bases lining up with TRBD1. CDR3 size: 15 residues. After removal of 3 bases from V and 6 bases from J, the junction contained 5 bases not matched to a gene. Germline V gene lookup returns CDR1 KGHDR and CDR2 SFDVKD. The chain's CDR3 is CATSDRTGAGQPQHF. Here the CDR3 DNA reads TGTGCCACCAGTGATCGGACAGGGGCCGGTCAGCCCCAGCATTTT.

The chain couples TRBV18 to TRBJ2-7, with TRBD1 identical over 7 bases. The CDR3 runs to 12 residues. Germline-derived CDR1 and CDR2 are KGHSH and LQKENI. V trimming: 5 bases; J trimming: 4 bases; junction bases outside the gene matches: 2. This chain's CDR3 is CASSRQGYEQYV. CDR3 coding DNA: TGTGCCAGCTCAAGACAGGGATACGAGCAGTACGTC.

The chain couples TRBV7-8 to TRBJ1-6; weak D call: TRBD1 (6 bases). Germline values: CDR1 SGHVS, CDR2 FQNEAQ. V lost 4 bases to trimming and J lost 5 bases, with 12 bases between them. The CDR3 consists of 15 residues. The CDR3 DNA sequence: TGTGCCAGCAGCTCCAGGGGTTTAGATAATTCACCCCTCCACTTT. Translating gives CASSSRGLDNSPLHF.

This rearrangement joins TRBV27 to TRBJ2-1, with 7 bases matching TRBD1. From germline, CDR1 is MNHEY and CDR2 SMNVEV (reference sequence). Trimming cost V 6 bases and J 2 bases; bases outside gene matches: 10. The CDR3 loop spans 16 amino acids. In DNA form, the CDR3 reads TGTGCCAGCAGAATGGACAGGCTGCCCACCTACAATGAGCAGTTCTTC. Amino acids: CASRMDRLPTYNEQFF.

This clone was detected only once. The rearrangement joins TRBV19 to TRBJ1-2, with D possibly being TRBD1 (5 bases). CDR1 and CDR2 (germline): LNHDA, SQIVND (reference sequence). Between the trimmed V and J ends, which lost 4 bases and 0 bases, there was a span of 12 bases. This CDR3 has 15 residues. CDR3 amino acids: CASSSGDGPNYGYTF. CDR3 nucleotides: TGTGCCAGTAGTAGCGGGGACGGTCCTAACTATGGCTACACCTTC.

This clone has a single count. The rearrangement joins TRBV7-6 to TRBJ2-2; 7 bases are shared with TRBD1. The V segment lost 3 bases and the J segment 2 bases; nucleotides outside the gene matches: 3. Germline V gene lookup returns CDR1 SGHVS and CDR2 FNYEAQ. The CDR3 has 15 amino acids. The CDR3 DNA reads as TGTGCCAGCAGCTTGGGGACAGTAAACACCGGGGAGCTGTTTTTT. Its protein product is CASSLGTVNTGELFF.

J is TRBJ2-5 and V is TRBV24-1; D might be TRBD1 (5 bases). V gave up 4 bases and J gave up 5 bases, with 13 bases separating them. Germline V gene sequence: CDR1 KGHDR, CDR2 SFDVKD. The CDR3 runs 14 residues. CDR3 nucleotides: TGTGCCACCAGTGACATGCAGGGTTCGGAGACCCAGTACTTC. It is translated as CATSDMQGSETQYF.

This sequence joins TRBV6-1 and TRBJ1-5; maybe TRBD1 (5 bases). The CDR3 is 15 residues long. V was trimmed by 1 base and J by 2 bases, leaving 9 bases between them. CDR1 MNHNS and CDR2 SASEGT come from the germline V gene. As DNA, the CDR3 is TGTGCCAGCAGTGAAGGGGGGGTGGGCAATCAGCCCCAGCATTTT. Its translation: CASSEGGVGNQPQHF.

This clone was observed a handful of times. This chain joins TRBV10-1 and TRBJ2-2; D is uncertain. Germline V gene lookup returns CDR1 WNHNN and CDR2 SYGVQD (reference sequence). The CDR3 totals 14 residues. Trimming took off 3 bases at V and 5 bases at J, with 10 bases between the two ends. The CDR3 DNA sequence: TGCGCCAGCAGTGATTTCGTACCTACCGGGGAGCTGTTTTTT. It yields the protein CASSDFVPTGELFF.

V gene TRBV6-4 combines with J gene TRBJ1-1; TRBD1 matches 10 bases. V gave up 9 bases and J gave up 1 base; unmatched junction bases: 2. Germline CDR1 MRHNA, CDR2 SNTAGT. This CDR3 comprises 13 residues. Here the CDR3 DNA reads TGTGCCAGGGGACAGGGGACGAACACTGAAGCTTTCTTT. Encoded protein: CARGQGTNTEAFF.

The CDR3 DNA is TGTGCCAGCAGCTTCAGGGAGTTGGGCACAGATACGCAGTATTTT. Translated: CASSFRELGTDTQYF. This chain joins TRBV7-2 and TRBJ2-3; D may correspond to TRBD1 or TRBD2 (5 bases each). The ends were cut back, 3 bases at V and 1 base at J, with 11 bases in the middle. The CDR3 has 15 residues. Germline V lookup: CDR1 SGHTA, CDR2 FQGNSA. Filled out from reference TRBV7-2 and TRBJ2-3, the complete variable domain reads GAGVSQSPSNKVTEKGKDVELRCDPISGHTALYWYRQSLGQGLEFLIYFQGNSAPDKSGLPSDRFSAERTGGSVSTLTIQRTQQEDSAVYLCASSFRELGTDTQYFGPGTRLTVL.

The rearrangement joins TRBV18 to TRBJ2-5; perhaps TRBD2 as D (5 bases). Germline CDR1 KGHSH, CDR2 LQKENI. V lost 3 bases to trimming and J lost 7 bases, with 12 bases between them. The CDR3 length is 13 residues. CDR3 protein: CASSPRGEGTQYF. CDR3 DNA sequence: TGTGCCAGCTCACCCCGAGGCGAGGGGACCCAGTACTTC. Based on the CDR3 plus reference TRBV18 and TRBJ2-5, the full variable domain is NAGVMQNPRHLVRRRGQEARLRCSPMKGHSHVYWYRQLPEEGLKFMVYLQKENIIDESGMPKERFSAEFPKEGPSILRIQQVVRGDSAAYFCASSPRGEGTQYFGPGTRLLVL.

The V and J genes are TRBV12-3 or TRBV12-4 and TRBJ1-1; D not resolved. V lost 5 bases and J 0 bases, leaving 4 bases between the germline ends. CDR3 length equals 12 residues. CDR3 amino acids: CASSQVNTEAFF. CDR3 in DNA: TGTGCCAGCAGTCAGGTGAACACTGAAGCTTTCTTT.